Included here is one TCR beta chain sequence, with context. Its antigen is still unknown. There are no base qualities to consult, and no much larger clone falls within one base. This sample is part of a study of Siglec-9 on CD8 T cells in melanoma (dated by TCRdb to about 2019). Broadly, across the study: The study investigated Siglec-9 expression on CD8+ T cells and the role of Siglec-9 in regulating T cells in the melanoma tumor microenvironment. Findings and caveats that apply to the study as a whole: Siglec-9 was reported to mark and regulate an effector memory CD8+ T-cell subset that appeared to accumulate within melanoma tumors.

The germline V gene gives CDR1 as SGHDT and CDR2 as YYEEEE. From the cysteine up to the phenylalanine, the CDR3 has a length of 12 residues. CDR3 DNA is the only sequence kept; it has 36 bases, read in frame from the first base. V was cut back by 1 base and J by 1 base, leaving a gap of 2 bases between them. Library creation used the immunoSEQ multiplex PCR assay. The table was pulled from immuneACCESS by TCRdb, which kept in-frame rearrangements only. Such tables lose some clones; where checked, under half of the loss comes from unresolved V genes, and the rest has no known cause. This sample has 29,000 or so clones in its table, and less than 85% of those were observed once. In total, the top ten clones hold 5.8% of the sample.

The receptor chain draws on TRBV5-6 and TRBJ2-5, with the D gene too uncertain to name. The receptor was isolated from a human donor in good health. The sequenced sample consisted of Siglec-9- CD8+ T cells sorted from blood. Read against the paper, the sample's cell subset or site label means: CD8 T cells lacking Siglec-9. In nucleotides, the sequence is TGTGCCAGCAGCTTGTTCCAAGAGACCCAGTACTTC. This is translated as CASSLFQETQYF.